Described below is a single T cell receptor beta chain sequence and its context. Its specificity is not known. This specimen belongs to a study of post-analysis software for immune sequencing data. Study as a whole: Courses of disease covered relapsing-remitting, secondary progressive and progressive-relapsing multiple sclerosis.

Trimming at V came to 3 bases and at J to 2 bases, leaving 6 bases not matched to a gene. Germline CDR1 is SGHVS and CDR2 is FNYEAQ. The length of the CDR3 is 16 residues. The authors incorporated unique molecular identifiers into the TCR beta cDNA libraries. T cells numbering roughly 0.9 to 10 million yielded cDNA molecules that totaled about 500,000. TCRdb processed the PCR reads anew with MiXCR; each CDR3 protein has one entry. The sample records more than 450,000 distinct CDR3 sequences, roughly 45% being singletons. Notes on the study in general: There were five TRBV segments more frequent in patients than controls, and TRBV5-6, TRBV5-1 and TRBV20-1 were among them. Patients with multiple sclerosis recorded significantly lower normalized Chao1 diversity than controls, the study found.

The sample was blood. This sequence joins TRBV7-6 and TRBJ2-3; 9 nucleotides match TRBD2. The receptor's source is a girl under 18 with multiple sclerosis. Here the CDR3 DNA reads TGTGCCAGCAGCTTGAGGGCGGGAGGGTACACAGATACGCAGTATTTT. This sequence encodes CASSLRAGGYTDTQYF.